This TCR beta chain emerged from a study of beta chain features in type 1 diabetes. Whole-study findings and limits: Insertions were fewer and deletions more numerous at VDJ junctions in type 1 diabetes patients. Moderate yet significant TCRB CDR3 shortening was seen in Type 1 diabetes patients in all four CD4+ subsets.

J gave up 7 bases and V 2 bases, and 7 bases lay outside the gene matches. This CDR3 has 15 amino acids. Looked up from germline, CDR1 is LNHDA and CDR2 is SQIVND (reference sequence). Cells sorted by CD45RO/CCR7/CD25/CD127/CD95/CD27 comprised CD4+ naive, central memory, regulatory and stem cell-like memory cells. This clone has just a few counts. Its antigen is unknown. The entirety of the isolated RNA underwent reverse transcription, so expressed TCRB transcripts were sequenced. This table comes from immunoSEQ multiplex PCR, and its TCRdb copy is limited to in-frame clones, with some not included. The sample includes around 500,000 clones, roughly 10% of them seen just once.

This sequence originates from a woman younger than 30 in good health. The sample comprised naive CD4+ T cells from blood. The chain employs TRBV19 and TRBJ1-5, with 8 bases fitting TRBD1. The CDR3 here is CASSIRQGARQPQHF. DNA of the CDR3: TGTGCCAGTAGTATAAGGCAGGGGGCACGACAGCCCCAGCATTTT.